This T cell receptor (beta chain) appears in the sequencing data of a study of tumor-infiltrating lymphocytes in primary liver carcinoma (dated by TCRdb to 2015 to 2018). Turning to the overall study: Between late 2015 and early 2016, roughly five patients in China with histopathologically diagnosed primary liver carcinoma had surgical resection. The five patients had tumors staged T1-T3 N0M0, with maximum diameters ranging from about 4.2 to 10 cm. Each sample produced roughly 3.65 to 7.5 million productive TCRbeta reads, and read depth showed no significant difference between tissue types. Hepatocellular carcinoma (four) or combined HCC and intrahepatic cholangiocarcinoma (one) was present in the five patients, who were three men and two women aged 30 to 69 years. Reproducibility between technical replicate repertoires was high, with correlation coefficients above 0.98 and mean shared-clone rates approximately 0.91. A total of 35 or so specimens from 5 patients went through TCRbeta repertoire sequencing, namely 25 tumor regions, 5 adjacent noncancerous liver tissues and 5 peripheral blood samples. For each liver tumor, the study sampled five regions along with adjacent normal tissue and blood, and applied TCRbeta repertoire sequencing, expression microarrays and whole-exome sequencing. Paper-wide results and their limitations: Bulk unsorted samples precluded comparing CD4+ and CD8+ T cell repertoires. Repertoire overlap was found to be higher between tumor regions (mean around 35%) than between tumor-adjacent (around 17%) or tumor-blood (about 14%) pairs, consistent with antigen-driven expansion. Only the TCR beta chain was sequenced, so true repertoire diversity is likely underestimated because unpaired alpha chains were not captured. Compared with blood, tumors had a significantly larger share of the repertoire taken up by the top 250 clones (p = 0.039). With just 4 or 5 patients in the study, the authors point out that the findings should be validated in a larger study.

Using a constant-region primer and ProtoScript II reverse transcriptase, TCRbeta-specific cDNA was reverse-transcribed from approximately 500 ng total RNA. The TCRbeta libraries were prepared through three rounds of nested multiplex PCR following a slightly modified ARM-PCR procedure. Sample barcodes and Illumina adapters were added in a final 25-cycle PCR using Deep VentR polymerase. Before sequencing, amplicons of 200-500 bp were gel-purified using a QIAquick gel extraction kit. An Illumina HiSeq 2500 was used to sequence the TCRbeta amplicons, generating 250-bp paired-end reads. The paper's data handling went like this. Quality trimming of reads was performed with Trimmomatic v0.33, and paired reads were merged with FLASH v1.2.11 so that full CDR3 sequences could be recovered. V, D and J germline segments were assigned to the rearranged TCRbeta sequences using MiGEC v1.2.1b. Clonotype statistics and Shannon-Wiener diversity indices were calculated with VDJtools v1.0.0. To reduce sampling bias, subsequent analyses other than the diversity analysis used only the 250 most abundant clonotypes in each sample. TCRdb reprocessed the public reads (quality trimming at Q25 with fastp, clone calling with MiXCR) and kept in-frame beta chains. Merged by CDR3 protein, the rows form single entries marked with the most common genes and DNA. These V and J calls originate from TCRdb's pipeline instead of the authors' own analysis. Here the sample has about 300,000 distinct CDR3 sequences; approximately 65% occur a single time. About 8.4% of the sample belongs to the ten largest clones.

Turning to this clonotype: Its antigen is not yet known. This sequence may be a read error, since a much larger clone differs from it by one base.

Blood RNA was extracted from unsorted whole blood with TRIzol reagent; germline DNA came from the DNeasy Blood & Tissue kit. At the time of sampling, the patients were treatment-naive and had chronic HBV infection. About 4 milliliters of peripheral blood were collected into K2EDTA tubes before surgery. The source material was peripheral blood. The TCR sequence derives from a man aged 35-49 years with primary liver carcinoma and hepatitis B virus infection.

The CDR3 protein is CASSETGGRGPNEQFF. The base sequence is TGTGCCAGCAGTGAGACAGGGGGCCGTGGTCCCAATGAGCAGTTCTTC. The sequence is built from TRBV6-1 and TRBJ2-1, with TRBD1 identical over 10 junction bases. The CDR3 spans 16 residues, from the cysteine through the phenylalanine. Only the CDR3 region is kept as DNA, spanning 48 bases read in frame from base 1. V loses 3 bases at its end and J loses 6 bases; junction bases beyond the gene matches: 8. The germline V gene supplies CDR1 MNHNS and CDR2 SASEGT.